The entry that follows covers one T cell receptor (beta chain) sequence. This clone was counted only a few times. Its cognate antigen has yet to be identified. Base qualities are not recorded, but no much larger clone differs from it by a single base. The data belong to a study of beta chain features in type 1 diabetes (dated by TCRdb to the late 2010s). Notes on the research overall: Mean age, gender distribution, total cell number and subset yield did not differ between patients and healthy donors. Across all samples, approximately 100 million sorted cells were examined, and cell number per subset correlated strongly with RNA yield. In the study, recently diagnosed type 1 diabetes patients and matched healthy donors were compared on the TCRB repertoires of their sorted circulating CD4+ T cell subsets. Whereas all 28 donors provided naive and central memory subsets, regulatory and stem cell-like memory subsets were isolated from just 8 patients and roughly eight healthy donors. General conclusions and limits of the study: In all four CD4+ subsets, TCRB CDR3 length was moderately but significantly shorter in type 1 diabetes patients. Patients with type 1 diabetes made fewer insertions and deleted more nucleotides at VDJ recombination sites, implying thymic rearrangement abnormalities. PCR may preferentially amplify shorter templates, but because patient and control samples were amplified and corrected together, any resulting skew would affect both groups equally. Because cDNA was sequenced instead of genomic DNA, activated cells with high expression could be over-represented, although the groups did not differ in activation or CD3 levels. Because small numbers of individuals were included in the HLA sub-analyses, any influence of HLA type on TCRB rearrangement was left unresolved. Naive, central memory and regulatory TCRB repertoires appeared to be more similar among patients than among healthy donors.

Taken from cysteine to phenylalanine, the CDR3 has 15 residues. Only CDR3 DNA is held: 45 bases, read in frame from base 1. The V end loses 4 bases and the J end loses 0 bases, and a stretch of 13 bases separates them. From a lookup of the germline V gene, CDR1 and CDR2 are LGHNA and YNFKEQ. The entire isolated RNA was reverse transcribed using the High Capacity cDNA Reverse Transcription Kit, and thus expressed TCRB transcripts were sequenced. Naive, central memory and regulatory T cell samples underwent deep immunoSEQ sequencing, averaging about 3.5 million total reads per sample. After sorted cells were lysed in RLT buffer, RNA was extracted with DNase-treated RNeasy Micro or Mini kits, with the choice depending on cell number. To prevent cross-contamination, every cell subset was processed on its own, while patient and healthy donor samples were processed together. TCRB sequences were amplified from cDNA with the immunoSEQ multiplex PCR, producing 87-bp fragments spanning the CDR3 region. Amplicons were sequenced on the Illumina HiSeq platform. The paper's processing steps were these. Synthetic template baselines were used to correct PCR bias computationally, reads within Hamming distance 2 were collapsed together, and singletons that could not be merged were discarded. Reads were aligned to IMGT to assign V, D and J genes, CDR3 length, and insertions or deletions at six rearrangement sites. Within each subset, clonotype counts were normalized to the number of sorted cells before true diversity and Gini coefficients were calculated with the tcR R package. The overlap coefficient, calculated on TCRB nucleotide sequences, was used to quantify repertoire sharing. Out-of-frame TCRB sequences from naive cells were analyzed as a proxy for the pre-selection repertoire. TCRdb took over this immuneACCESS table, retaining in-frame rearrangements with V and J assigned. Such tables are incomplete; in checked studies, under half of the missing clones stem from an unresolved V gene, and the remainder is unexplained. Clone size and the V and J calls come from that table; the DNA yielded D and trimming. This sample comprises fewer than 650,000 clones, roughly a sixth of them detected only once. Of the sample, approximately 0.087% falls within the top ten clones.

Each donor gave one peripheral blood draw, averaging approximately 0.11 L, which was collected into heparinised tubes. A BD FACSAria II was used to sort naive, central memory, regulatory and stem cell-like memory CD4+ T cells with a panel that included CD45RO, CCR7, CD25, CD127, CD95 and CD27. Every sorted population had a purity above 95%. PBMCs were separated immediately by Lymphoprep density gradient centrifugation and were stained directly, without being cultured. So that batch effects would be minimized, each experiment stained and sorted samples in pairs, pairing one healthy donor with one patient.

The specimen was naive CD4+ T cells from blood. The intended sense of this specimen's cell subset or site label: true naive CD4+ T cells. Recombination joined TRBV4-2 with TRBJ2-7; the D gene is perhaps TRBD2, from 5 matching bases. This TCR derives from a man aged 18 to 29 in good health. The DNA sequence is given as TGTGCCAGCAGCCTCGAGAGGGTTAGCTCCTACGAGCAGTACTTC. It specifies CASSLERVSSYEQYF.